Following are 30 T cell receptor beta chains from one sample sequenced in a study of response to subunit inactivated influenza vaccine. A single record per CDR3 protein comes from TCRdb applying MiXCR to the RT-PCR reads. Here the sample spans 530,000 or so distinct CDR3 sequences, about 25% being singletons. Here the sequenced sample was CD4+ T cells sorted from PBMCs, taken 5 days after vaccination. These receptors originate from a middle-aged man who received an inactivated influenza vaccine.

This clonotype was detected a few times. The chain employs TRBV6-2 or TRBV6-3 and TRBJ2-7, with no clear D. The V and J ends lost 2 bases and 2 bases respectively, with 4 bases between them. Germline-derived CDR1 and CDR2 are MNHEY and SVGEGT. The CDR3 totals 12 residues. CDR3 in amino acids: CASSYATYEQYF. CDR3 coding DNA: TGTGCCAGCAGTTACGCGACCTACGAGCAGTACTTC.

The sample holds a few counts of this clonotype. This rearrangement joins TRBV28 to TRBJ2-7; D may match TRBD1 or TRBD2 (5 bases each). In germline, CDR1 is MDHEN, CDR2 SYDVKM. Trimming took 1 base from V and 2 from J, leaving 15 bases between them. The CDR3 is 16 amino acids. The CDR3, as DNA: TGTGCCAGCAGTTTATCCCGGGGCAGGAACACCTACGAGCAGTACTTC. Translation gives CASSLSRGRNTYEQYF.

The rearrangement uses TRBV7-2 and TRBJ2-2; D ambiguous. Trimming shortened V by 1 base and J by 8 bases, and 11 bases separated the two germline ends. The CDR3 covers 14 residues. Germline loops: CDR1 SGHTA, CDR2 FQGNSA. CDR3 sequence reads: CASSLVENLGELFF. The DNA of the CDR3 is TGTGCCAGCAGCTTAGTGGAAAATCTTGGGGAGCTGTTTTTT.

The V gene is TRBV4-2, the J gene TRBJ2-2; no reliable D call. There are 18 residues in the CDR3. Germline-derived CDR1 and CDR2 are LGHNA and YNFKEQ. V lost 1 base, J lost 0 bases, and 15 bases lay in between. CDR3 region: CASSQARVFSTNTGELFF. As DNA, the CDR3 is TGTGCCAGCAGCCAAGCCCGGGTCTTCTCGACGAACACCGGGGAGCTGTTTTTT.

This clonotype has only a few counts. V is TRBV7-9 and J is TRBJ2-3; D is ambiguous. The germline gives CDR1 SEHNR, CDR2 FQNEAQ (reference sequence). V was pared by 11 bases and J by 4 bases, with 10 bases between. The CDR3 covers 11 residues. The DNA of the CDR3 is TGTGCCTCCATCCAGGCAGATACGCAGTATTTT. It is translated as CASIQADTQYF.

This clonotype has only a few counts. V is TRBV20-1 and J is TRBJ2-1; TRBD2 agrees at 9 bases. The V segment lost 6 bases and the J segment 4 bases; nucleotides outside the gene matches: 13. Germline CDR1 and CDR2: DFQATT and SNEGSKA (reference sequence). This CDR3 is 16 amino acids long. DNA of the CDR3: TGCAGTGCCGGTAGCGGGAGTTTAGCGTGGTACAATGAGCAGTTCTTC. Amino acid sequence: CSAGSGSLAWYNEQFF.

This clonotype was counted only a few times. CDR3 loop: CASSTGTVAANEQFF. The CDR3 nucleotides read TGTGCCAGCAGTACAGGGACAGTAGCGGCCAATGAGCAGTTCTTC. V usage is TRBV6-1 and J usage is TRBJ2-1; maybe TRBD1 (7 bases). There are 15 residues in the CDR3. Germline V gene data show CDR1 as MNHNS and CDR2 as SASEGT. V was trimmed by 5 bases and J by 6 bases, leaving 17 bases between them.

Ten or more counts support this clonotype. The gene calls are TRBV5-1 and TRBJ1-6; D is unresolved. V lost 4 bases and J lost 7, with 9 bases in between. Germline loops: CDR1 SGHRS, CDR2 YFSETQ. CDR3 length: 13 residues. The CDR3: CASSATGNSPLHF. The DNA of the CDR3 is TGCGCCAGCAGCGCGACGGGGAATTCACCCCTCCACTTT.

This clonotype has more than one count but fewer than ten. The V gene is TRBV28, the J gene TRBJ1-1, with TRBD1 matching over 7 bases. The V gene's germline CDR1 is MDHEN and CDR2 SYDVKM. The CDR3 is 17 residues long. V was pared by 3 bases and J by 4 bases, with 14 bases of the junction left unmatched. CDR3 sequence: CASSFLSRGGAGTEAFF. The CDR3, as DNA: TGTGCCAGCAGTTTTTTGAGCCGAGGGGGCGCCGGCACTGAAGCTTTCTTT.

This clonotype has just a few counts. CDR3 nucleotides: TGTGCCAGGAGCCGGGGATGGACAAGGGGAATCTACGAGCAGTACTTC. It encodes CARSRGWTRGIYEQYF. The chain is built from TRBV19 and TRBJ2-7; D may be TRBD1 or TRBD2 (5 bases each). The ends were cut back, 9 bases at V and 3 bases at J, with 24 bases in the middle. The CDR3 extends over 16 amino acids. CDR1 is LNHDA and CDR2 is SQIVND in the germline V gene (reference sequence).

There are a few counts of this clonotype. V is TRBV29-1 and J is TRBJ1-1; D not certain. The germline V gene encodes CDR1 SQVTM and CDR2 ANQGSEA. The V end was cut by 0 bases, the J end by 10 bases, with 12 bases between. This CDR3 region has 12 residues. In DNA, the CDR3 is TGCAGCGTTGAAGATTATTGGGGATCAGCTTTCTTT. As protein: CSVEDYWGSAFF.

The rearrangement uses TRBV3-1 and TRBJ1-5; D might be TRBD1 (5 bases). The CDR3 spans 15 residues. Trimming removed 6 bases at V and 0 bases at J, with 12 bases between. Per the germline V gene, CDR1 is LGHDT and CDR2 is YNNKEL (reference sequence). CDR3 DNA: TGTGCCAGCAGAAGTGGGACGGATAGCAATCAGCCCCAGCATTTT. Amino acids: CASRSGTDSNQPQHF.

The V call is TRBV18, the J call TRBJ2-1; 7 bases are shared with TRBD1. The trim removed 3 bases at V and 5 bases at J, leaving 4 bases unmatched. Per the germline V gene, CDR1 is KGHSH and CDR2 is LQKENI. The CDR3 is made up of 14 amino acids. CDR3 coding DNA: TGTGCCAGCTCACCTCTCGGGACAGACAATGAGCAGTTCTTC. Amino acid sequence: CASSPLGTDNEQFF.

This rearrangement joins TRBV27 to TRBJ2-5; D tentatively fits TRBD1 or TRBD2 (6 bases each). Trimming took off 8 bases at V and 7 bases at J, with 14 bases between the two ends. CDR3 size: 12 residues. Germline V lookup: CDR1 MNHEY, CDR2 SMNVEV (reference sequence). The CDR3 is CASPGGDVTQYF. For the CDR3, the DNA is TGTGCCAGCCCCGGGGGCGACGTGACCCAGTACTTC.

The rearrangement joins TRBV25-1 to TRBJ2-2, with D possibly being TRBD2 (6 bases). The germline V gene encodes CDR1 MGHDK and CDR2 SYGVNS. The V and J ends lost 7 bases and 3 bases respectively, with 12 bases between them. The CDR3 covers 14 residues. The CDR3 sequence is CASTEGGYTGELFF. CDR3 in DNA: TGTGCCAGCACCGAGGGAGGTTACACCGGGGAGCTGTTTTTT.

This clonotype turned up a few times. The chain recombines TRBV6-1 with TRBJ2-7, with a tentative D call TRBD2 (6 bases). CDR3 length: 15 residues. The germline V gene encodes CDR1 MNHNS and CDR2 SASEGT. V shed 5 bases and J shed 8 bases, with 22 bases lying between them. The CDR3 DNA is TGTGCCAGCAGTCCCCCGGGACTGCAGAAAGGGAAGCAGTACTTC. Its protein is CASSPPGLQKGKQYF.

This chain connects TRBV14 to TRBJ2-7, with D hard to call. Trimming took off 2 bases at V and 4 bases at J, with 12 bases between the two ends. CDR3 length: 14 residues. Germline V gene data show CDR1 as SGHDN and CDR2 as FVKESK. CDR3 sequence: CASSQLAQPYEQYF. CDR3 in DNA: TGTGCCAGCAGCCAACTCGCACAGCCTTACGAGCAGTACTTC.

This chain connects TRBV4-3 to TRBJ1-6, with 8 nucleotides matching TRBD1. In germline, CDR1 is LGHNA, CDR2 YSLEER. Germline trimming cut 2 bases from V and 0 bases from J; bases unmatched to any gene: 12. The length of the CDR3 is 20 residues. The CDR3 protein is CASSQQLDRGPSSYNSPLHF. CDR3 sequence (DNA): TGCGCCAGCAGCCAACAATTAGACAGGGGACCGAGCTCCTATAATTCACCCCTCCACTTT.

This chain uses TRBV7-6 with TRBJ2-7; 11 nucleotides match TRBD2. The V and J ends lost 5 bases and 2 bases, in that order; junction bases with no gene match: 5. The V gene's germline CDR1 is SGHVS and CDR2 FNYEAQ. This CDR3 spans 15 amino acids. The DNA for the CDR3 is TGTGCCAGCAGCAAGGGACTAGCGGAAACCTACGAGCAGTACTTC. This sequence encodes CASSKGLAETYEQYF.

This clonotype was picked up a small number of times. CDR3 bases: TGTGCCAGAAAACTAGCGGGAGGGCAAGAGACCCAGTACTTC. This codes for CARKLAGGQETQYF. The chain is built from TRBV28 and TRBJ2-5, with 13 bases lining up with TRBD2. Looked up from germline, CDR1 is MDHEN and CDR2 is SYDVKM. Trimming took 9 bases from V and 2 from J; bases not matched to a gene: 3. The length of the CDR3 is 14 residues.

This clonotype was seen repeatedly, ten times or more. The chain joins TRBV7-6 to TRBJ2-3; D is ambiguous. Trimming stripped 2 bases from V and 3 bases from J, with 6 bases between. The germline CDR1 and CDR2 sequences are SGHVS and FNYEAQ. The CDR3 loop spans 13 amino acids. CDR3 amino acids: CASSLRQTDTQYF. The CDR3 DNA follows: TGTGCCAGCAGCTTACGGCAGACAGATACGCAGTATTTT.

The rearrangement links TRBV6-1 to TRBJ1-1; possibly TRBD1 for D (6 bases). Germline V gene sequence: CDR1 MNHNS, CDR2 SASEGT. This CDR3 comprises 13 residues. The V gene lost 4 bases and the J gene lost 7 bases, with 13 bases spanning the gap. CDR3 protein: CASSVFGTHEAFF. CDR3 sequence (DNA): TGTGCCAGCAGTGTTTTCGGGACACATGAAGCTTTCTTT.

V and J are TRBV10-3 and TRBJ2-6; D unclear. This CDR3 region has 18 residues. Trimming removed 0 bases from V and 0 bases from J, with 12 bases in between. The V gene's germline CDR1 is ENHRY and CDR2 SYGVKD. The CDR3 loop is CAISESGQPLSGANVLTF. The CDR3 DNA is TGTGCCATCAGTGAGTCAGGCCAGCCTCTCTCTGGGGCCAACGTCCTGACTTTC.

As regards this clonotype: One end of the junction fails to match germline, which may point to a read error. The genes are TRBV20-1 and TRBJ1-2, with TRBD1 as a possible D gene (6 bases). CDR1 and CDR2 (germline): DFQATT, SNEGSKA (reference sequence). CDR3 size: 14 residues. CDR3 DNA: TGCAGTGCCAGAGGGGGGGCGCTCGACTATGGCTACACCTTC. It translates to CSARGGALDYGYTF.

The chain recombines TRBV7-2 with TRBJ1-4, with D uncertain. Germline V lookup: CDR1 SGHTA, CDR2 FQGNSA. V dropped 2 bases and J dropped 0 bases, with 4 bases sitting between them. The CDR3 has 14 amino acids. The CDR3 here is CASSLQATNEKLFF. CDR3 bases: TGTGCCAGCAGCTTACAGGCAACTAATGAAAAACTGTTTTTT.

The chain recombines TRBV4-1 with TRBJ2-7; TRBD1 matches at 11 bases. The CDR3 covers 19 residues. Germline V gene sequence: CDR1 MGHRA, CDR2 YSYEKL. With V trimmed by 4 bases and J by 4 bases, 18 bases remained unmatched. CDR3 protein: CASSLVPGDRGNSSYEQYF. The CDR3 nucleotides are TGCGCCAGCAGCCTAGTCCCGGGGGACAGGGGGAATAGTAGTTACGAGCAGTACTTC.

There are a few counts of this clonotype. The chain is built from TRBV7-2 and TRBJ2-3; 11 bases agree with TRBD2. This CDR3 has 15 amino acids. Germline V gene sequence: CDR1 SGHTA, CDR2 FQGNSA. Losses at the gene ends were 8 bases for V and 2 bases for J; bases not matched to a gene: 6. The CDR3 loop is CASAPLAGVTDTQYF. The CDR3 DNA is TGTGCCAGCGCTCCACTAGCGGGGGTCACAGATACGCAGTATTTT.

This clonotype was counted only a few times. The CDR3 region is CSASGRGVTDTQYF. CDR3 sequence (DNA): TGCAGTGCTAGTGGCAGGGGTGTCACAGATACGCAGTATTTT. This chain links TRBV20-1 with TRBJ2-3, with a tentative D call TRBD1 (6 bases). In germline, CDR1 is DFQATT, CDR2 SNEGSKA (reference sequence). Trimming pared 3 bases from V and 2 bases from J, leaving 12 bases between. This CDR3 comprises 14 residues.

The CDR3 region is CSARDSSTYNEQFF. Written as DNA, the CDR3 is TGCAGTGCTAGAGATTCCTCAACCTACAATGAGCAGTTCTTC. The chain is built from TRBV20-1 and TRBJ2-1; D unclear. Trimming removed 0 bases from V and 2 bases from J, with 8 bases in between. Germline CDR1 is DFQATT and CDR2 is SNEGSKA (reference sequence). The CDR3 extends over 14 amino acids.

This clonotype was counted between two and nine times. The chain employs TRBV5-1 and TRBJ2-3, with a tentative D call TRBD2 (6 bases). Per germline, CDR1 SGHRS and CDR2 YFSETQ. V shed 0 bases and J shed 4 bases, with 15 bases lying between them. This CDR3 spans 16 amino acids. In DNA form, the CDR3 reads TGCGCCAGCAGCTTGGTTTCGGGAGTAGGGGCAGATACGCAGTATTTT. Translated: CASSLVSGVGADTQYF.